This TCR beta chain was identified in a study of radiotherapy plus CTLA-4 blockade in lung cancer. Looking at the study overall: In 18% of patients, objective responses were seen; 25% to 40% had disease control.

Study-wide points: Expansion of tumor-derived TCR clones was observed in blood after radiotherapy plus ipilimumab. Early blood T cell clone dynamics, with interferon-beta, were reported to best predict response.

V lost 4 bases and J lost 0, with 9 bases in between. The germline CDR1 and CDR2 sequences are LGHNA and YSLEER. The CDR3 covers 14 residues. Profiled with immunoSEQ multiplex PCR; TCRdb holds only in-frame clones, not every one. This sample has about 45,000 clones, with roughly two thirds found just once. This clone has a handful of counts. Antigen unknown. The source is a human donor with non-small cell lung cancer who had a complete response to radiotherapy plus ipilimumab. The chain has TRBV4-3 and TRBJ1-1; D unclear. The source was peripheral blood, collected from a patient treated with radiotherapy plus ipilimumab. Here the CDR3 reads CASSPRSLNTEAFF. The CDR3 bases are TGCGCCAGCAGCCCCCGGTCCCTGAACACTGAAGCTTTCTTT.